This paragraph reports one T cell receptor (beta chain). Its target antigen remains unknown. No clone much larger than this one lies a single base away; base qualities are absent. TCRbeta CDR3 regions were amplified from genomic DNA using the immunoSEQ Assay, a bias-controlled multiplex PCR. The original methods were these. Nucleated cell counts per sample were estimated from amplification of reference gene primers within the assay. To quantify the absolute abundance of each unique TCRbeta CDR3 rearrangement, sequence reads were collapsed and filtered. For each sample, productive Simpson clonality was calculated as the square root of Simpson's diversity index across productive rearrangements. Held by TCRdb, this immuneACCESS table contains in-frame sequences only and omits some clones. Under half of the omission traces to an unresolved V gene where checked; the cause of the rest is unknown. V and J calls and clone size are those listed in that table; D and trimming were worked out from the DNA. This sample holds about 200,000 clones; 75% to 90% were observed only once. The biggest ten clones account for about 6.9% of the sample.

Collaborating institutions collected whole blood in K2EDTA tubes following their own protocols. For TCRbeta analysis, collaborators shipped samples in one of three forms: frozen whole blood, isolated PBMCs, or DNA extracted from either of those sample types. The data derive from a study of blood T cell repertoires in COVID-19 (dated by TCRdb to 2019 to 2021). Describing the broader study: Samples covering the acute and convalescent phases of COVID-19 were provided by collaborators in the United States, Italy and Spain. The prospective study material was composed of cDNA or gDNA derived from T cells, B-cell-depleted T cells, or PBMCs. Deeply sampled blood TCRbeta repertoires from subjects exposed to, actively infected with, or recovered from COVID-19 were included in the dataset. The repertoires were made available in a free public database intended to serve as a resource for research on the immune response to SARS-CoV-2. Samples were obtained from the ongoing ImmuneRACE study (first 160 participants) and from over a thousand subjects provided by 6 global collaborators. A de-identified subject ID, COVID-19 status, age in years and sex were almost always included in the sample metadata. HLA class I and class II types, where available, came from metadata supplied by the sample provider rather than from assay-based typing.

CDR3 length: 17 amino acids, cysteine to phenylalanine. The kept DNA is CDR3 alone, 51 bases in frame from the first base. The CDR1 and CDR2 encoded by the germline V gene are KGHSH and LQKENI. Germline trimming amounts to 0 bases on V and 4 bases on J, with 8 as the count of junction bases outside the gene matches. What the work shows at the level of the full study, not this receptor alone: The quantity of clinical and demographic metadata differed by source and by participant and was supplied without curation.

This receptor was identified in a man aged 55 to 70 with acute or convalescent COVID-19. Sequences were obtained from peripheral blood. The V gene is TRBV18 and the J gene is TRBJ1-4, with TRBD1 identical over 7 junction bases. This receptor has the CDR3 CASSPPSDRADNEKLFF. The DNA sequence is given as TGTGCCAGCTCACCACCAAGTGACAGGGCCGATAATGAAAAACTGTTTTTT.